Presented here are 13 T cell receptor beta chains from one specimen sequenced in a study of radiotherapy plus CTLA-4 blockade in lung cancer. Method: immunoSEQ multiplex PCR; TCRdb's copy keeps in-frame clones and lacks some. Among 75,000 to 100,000 clones listed, 80% to 90% were seen once. The sample was peripheral blood, taken from a patient treated with radiotherapy plus ipilimumab. These receptors came from a human donor with non-small cell lung cancer that progressed on radiotherapy plus ipilimumab.

The chain recombines TRBV20-1 with TRBJ2-5, with D unclear. Germline CDR1 and CDR2: DFQATT and SNEGSKA (reference sequence). The CDR3 has 11 amino acids. The CDR3 coding sequence is TGCAGCTTTCGGATAAAAGAGACCCAGTACTTC. This sequence encodes CSFRIKETQYF.

The V call is TRBV14, the J call TRBJ2-3, with a tentative D call TRBD2 (7 bases). V lost 1 base to trimming and J lost 10 bases, with 9 bases between them. This CDR3 contains 12 residues. The V gene's germline CDR1 is SGHDN and CDR2 FVKESK. The CDR3 nucleotides are TGTGCCAGCAGCCAAGCCGGGGGGCCGCAGTATTTT. Its protein is CASSQAGGPQYF.

The J gene is TRBJ1-1, the V gene TRBV2; TRBD1 might be the D (6 bases). Deletions cut 7 bases from V and 0 bases from J, with 15 bases between. The CDR3 has 15 residues. Germline CDR1 reads SNHLY; CDR2 reads FYNNEI. The DNA of the CDR3 is TGTGCCAGCAAACGGGGGCTCGGGTTGAACACTGAAGCTTTCTTT. Translating gives CASKRGLGLNTEAFF.

The chain employs TRBV5-1 and TRBJ2-2; D is perhaps TRBD2 (6 bases). Germline values: CDR1 SGHRS, CDR2 YFSETQ. The CDR3 runs 16 residues. Trimming took off 4 bases at V and 1 base at J, with 14 bases between the two ends. The CDR3 sequence: CASSLEGRGNTGELFF. CDR3 coding DNA: TGCGCCAGCAGCCTGGAGGGCCGAGGGAACACCGGGGAGCTGTTTTTT. Full variable domain (missing parts from reference TRBV5-1 and TRBJ2-2): KAGVTQTPRYLIKTRGQQVTLSCSPISGHRSVSWYQQTPGQGLQFLFEYFSETQRNKGNFPGRFSGRQFSNSRSEMNVSTLELGDSALYLCASSLEGRGNTGELFFGEGSRLTVL.

The gene calls are TRBV15 and TRBJ1-1, with D tentatively TRBD1 (6 bases). CDR3 length equals 16 residues. V gave up 0 bases and J gave up 1 base, with 12 bases separating them. CDR1 and CDR2 from the germline V gene are LNHNV and YYDKDF (reference sequence). The CDR3: CATSRDHGQTNTEAFF. Written as DNA, the CDR3 is TGTGCCACCAGCAGAGATCATGGACAGACGAACACTGAAGCTTTCTTT.

The gene calls are TRBV9 and TRBJ2-7, with D possibly matching TRBD1 (6 bases). Germline CDR1 reads SGDLS; CDR2 reads YYNGEE. The length of the CDR3 is 14 residues. V lost 4 bases and J lost 3, with 14 bases in between. The CDR3 protein is CASSSVGGNYEQYF. The CDR3 DNA sequence: TGTGCCAGCAGCTCAGTTGGGGGCAACTACGAGCAGTACTTC.

CDR3 residues: CASSLLGATDTQYF. The CDR3 DNA sequence: TGTGCCAGCAGCTTATTGGGGGCCACAGATACGCAGTATTTT. The J gene is TRBJ2-3, the V gene TRBV13, with D possibly being TRBD1 (6 bases). Germline values: CDR1 PRHDT, CDR2 FYEKMQ (reference sequence). Between the trimmed V and J ends, which lost 2 bases and 2 bases, there was a span of 8 bases. This CDR3 has 14 amino acids.

This rearrangement joins TRBV30 to TRBJ2-5; D is uncertain. The CDR3 sequence is 14 residues long. V was shortened by 0 bases and J by 5 bases, with 13 bases between the two germline ends. In germline, CDR1 is GTSNPN, CDR2 SVGIG (reference sequence). DNA for the CDR3: TGTGCCTGGAGTGTCTCGGCGGCTGGCGAGACCCAGTACTTC. Protein sequence: CAWSVSAAGETQYF.

The V gene is TRBV2, the J gene TRBJ2-2; 12 nucleotides align to TRBD1. Germline V CDR1 and CDR2: SNHLY, FYNNEI. J gave up 7 bases and V 11 bases, and 8 bases lay outside the gene matches. The CDR3 loop spans 14 amino acids. CDR3 amino acids: CAGGDRGRFGELFF. The CDR3 DNA reads as TGTGCCGGTGGGGACAGGGGGCGCTTCGGGGAGCTGTTTTTT.

The chain links TRBV23-1 to TRBJ2-3; perhaps TRBD1 as D (6 bases). TRBV23-1 is annotated as an ORF whose role is uncertain. The CDR3 sequence is 15 residues long. The V gene lost 6 bases and the J gene lost 2 bases, with 15 bases spanning the gap. The CDR3 spells CASRTPGHLTDTQYF. The CDR3 DNA follows: TGCGCCAGCAGGACCCCGGGACACCTCACAGATACGCAGTATTTT.

The chain joins TRBV7-2 to TRBJ1-2, with 7 bases lining up with TRBD1. The germline V gene has CDR1 SGHTA and CDR2 FQGNSA. The V segment lost 5 bases and the J segment 0 bases; nucleotides outside the gene matches: 9. The CDR3 has 16 residues. CDR3 DNA: TGTGCCAGCAGCCCTTGGACCGGACAGGCTAACTATGGCTACACCTTC. Protein: CASSPWTGQANYGYTF.

This clone has just a few counts. The V and J genes are TRBV5-1 and TRBJ1-3; D remains unclear. This CDR3 spans 15 amino acids. CDR1 and CDR2 (germline): SGHRS, YFSETQ. The ends were cut back, 0 bases at V and 0 bases at J, with 7 bases in the middle. CDR3 nucleotides: TGCGCCAGCAGCTTGGAAGCCAACTCTGGAAACACCATATATTTT. This gives the protein CASSLEANSGNTIYF.

The chain carries TRBV6-5 and TRBJ1-2; D is unclear. Germline V gene sequence: CDR1 MNHEY, CDR2 SVGAGI. The CDR3 runs to 14 residues. The V end lost 5 bases, the J end lost 8 bases, and 18 bases lay between the germline ends. This CDR3 is CASSRGAGSRGYTF. As DNA, the CDR3 is TGTGCCAGCAGTCGGGGAGCGGGAAGCCGCGGCTACACCTTC.